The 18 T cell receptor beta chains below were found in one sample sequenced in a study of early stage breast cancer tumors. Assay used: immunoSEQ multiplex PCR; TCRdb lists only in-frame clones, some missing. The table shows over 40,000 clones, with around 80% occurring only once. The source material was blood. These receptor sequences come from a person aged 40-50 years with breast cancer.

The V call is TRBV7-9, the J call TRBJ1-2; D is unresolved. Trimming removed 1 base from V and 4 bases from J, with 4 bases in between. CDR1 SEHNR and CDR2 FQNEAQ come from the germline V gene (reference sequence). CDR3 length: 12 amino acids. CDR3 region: CASSLDSYGYTF. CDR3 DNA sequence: TGTGCCAGCAGCTTAGACAGCTATGGCTACACCTTC. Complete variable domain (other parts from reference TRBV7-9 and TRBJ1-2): DTGVSQNPRHKITKRGQNVTFRCDPISEHNRLYWYRQTLGQGPEFLTYFQNEAQLEKSRLLSDRFSAERPKGSFSTLEIQRTEQGDSAMYLCASSLDSYGYTFGSGTRLTVV.

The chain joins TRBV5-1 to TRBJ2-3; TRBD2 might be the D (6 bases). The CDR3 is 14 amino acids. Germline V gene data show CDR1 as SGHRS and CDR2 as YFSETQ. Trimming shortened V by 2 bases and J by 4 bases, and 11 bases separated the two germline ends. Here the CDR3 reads CASSFRESADTQYF. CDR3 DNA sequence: TGCGCCAGCAGCTTCCGGGAGTCGGCAGATACGCAGTATTTT.

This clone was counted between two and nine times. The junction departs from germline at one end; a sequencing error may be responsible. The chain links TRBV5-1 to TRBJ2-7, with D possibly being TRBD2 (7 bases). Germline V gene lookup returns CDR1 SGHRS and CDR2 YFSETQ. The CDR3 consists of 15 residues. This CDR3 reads CASSLAGGASHEQYF. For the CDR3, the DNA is TGCGCCAGCAGCTTGGCGGGGGGCGCCTCCCACGAGCAGTACTTC. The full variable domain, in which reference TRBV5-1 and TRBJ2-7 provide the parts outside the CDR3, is KAGVTQTPRYLIKTRGQQVTLSCSPISGHRSVSWYQQTPGQGLQFLFEYFSETQRNKGNFPGRFSGRQFSNSRSEMNVSTLELGDSALYLCASSLAGGASHEQYFGPGTRLTVT.

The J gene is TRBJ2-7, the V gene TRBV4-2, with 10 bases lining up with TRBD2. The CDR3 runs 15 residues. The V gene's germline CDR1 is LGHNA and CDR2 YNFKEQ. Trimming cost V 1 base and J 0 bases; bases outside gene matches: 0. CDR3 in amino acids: CASSQASGSSYEQYF. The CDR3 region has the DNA TGTGCCAGCAGCCAAGCTAGCGGGAGCTCCTACGAGCAGTACTTC.

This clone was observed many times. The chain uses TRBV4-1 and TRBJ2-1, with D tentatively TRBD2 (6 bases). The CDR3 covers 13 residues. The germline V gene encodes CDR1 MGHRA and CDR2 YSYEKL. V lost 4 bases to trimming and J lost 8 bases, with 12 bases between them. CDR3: CASSLQRRDEQFF. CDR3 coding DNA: TGCGCCAGCAGCCTCCAACGGAGGGATGAGCAGTTCTTC.

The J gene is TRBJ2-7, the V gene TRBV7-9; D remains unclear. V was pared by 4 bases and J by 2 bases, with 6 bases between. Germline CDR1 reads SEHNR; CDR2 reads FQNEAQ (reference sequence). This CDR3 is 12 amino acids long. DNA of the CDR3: TGTGCCAGCAGCTCGACCCCCTACGAGCAGTACTTC. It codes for CASSSTPYEQYF.

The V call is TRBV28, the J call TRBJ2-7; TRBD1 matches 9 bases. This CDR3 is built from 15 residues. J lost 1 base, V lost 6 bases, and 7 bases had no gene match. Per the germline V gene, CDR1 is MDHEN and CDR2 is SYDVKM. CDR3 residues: CASRPQGAGSYEQYF. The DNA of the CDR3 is TGTGCCAGCAGACCACAGGGGGCAGGGTCCTACGAGCAGTACTTC.

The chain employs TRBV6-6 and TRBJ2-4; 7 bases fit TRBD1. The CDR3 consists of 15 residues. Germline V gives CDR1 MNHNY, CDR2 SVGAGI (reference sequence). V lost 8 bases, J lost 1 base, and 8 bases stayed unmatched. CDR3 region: CASEGGLGAKNIQYF. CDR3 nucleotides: TGTGCCAGCGAAGGGGGCTTGGGGGCCAAAAACATTCAGTACTTC.

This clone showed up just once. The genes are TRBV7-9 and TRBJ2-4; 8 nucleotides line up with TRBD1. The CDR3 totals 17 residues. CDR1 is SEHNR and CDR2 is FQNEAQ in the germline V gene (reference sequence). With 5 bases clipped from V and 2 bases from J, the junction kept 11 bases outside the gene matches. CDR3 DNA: TGTGCCAGCAGCCCTTTAATCGGACAGGGTTCCAAAAACATTCAGTACTTC. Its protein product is CASSPLIGQGSKNIQYF. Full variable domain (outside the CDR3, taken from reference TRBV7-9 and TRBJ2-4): DTGVSQNPRHKITKRGQNVTFRCDPISEHNRLYWYRQTLGQGPEFLTYFQNEAQLEKSRLLSDRFSAERPKGSFSTLEIQRTEQGDSAMYLCASSPLIGQGSKNIQYFGAGTRLSVL.

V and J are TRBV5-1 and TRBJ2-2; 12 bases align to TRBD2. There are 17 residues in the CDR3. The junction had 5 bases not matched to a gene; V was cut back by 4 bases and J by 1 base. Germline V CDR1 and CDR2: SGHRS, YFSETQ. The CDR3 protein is CASSGGLAGLNTGELFF. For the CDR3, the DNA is TGCGCCAGCAGCGGTGGACTAGCGGGACTGAACACCGGGGAGCTGTTTTTT. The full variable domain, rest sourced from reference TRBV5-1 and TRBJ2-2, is KAGVTQTPRYLIKTRGQQVTLSCSPISGHRSVSWYQQTPGQGLQFLFEYFSETQRNKGNFPGRFSGRQFSNSRSEMNVSTLELGDSALYLCASSGGLAGLNTGELFFGEGSRLTVL.

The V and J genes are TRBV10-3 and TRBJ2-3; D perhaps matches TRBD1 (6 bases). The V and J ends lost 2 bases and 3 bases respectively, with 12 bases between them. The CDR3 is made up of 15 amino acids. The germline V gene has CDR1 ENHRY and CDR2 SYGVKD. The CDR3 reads CAISEERTGTDTQYF. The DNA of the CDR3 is TGTGCCATCAGTGAGGAGAGAACAGGGACAGATACGCAGTATTTT.

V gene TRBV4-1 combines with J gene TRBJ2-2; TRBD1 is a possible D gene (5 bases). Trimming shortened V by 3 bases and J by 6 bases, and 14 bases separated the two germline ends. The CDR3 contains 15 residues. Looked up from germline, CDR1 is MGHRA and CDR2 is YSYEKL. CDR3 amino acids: CASSHGDLRAGELFF. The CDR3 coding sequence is TGCGCCAGCAGCCATGGGGATCTCAGGGCCGGGGAGCTGTTTTTT.

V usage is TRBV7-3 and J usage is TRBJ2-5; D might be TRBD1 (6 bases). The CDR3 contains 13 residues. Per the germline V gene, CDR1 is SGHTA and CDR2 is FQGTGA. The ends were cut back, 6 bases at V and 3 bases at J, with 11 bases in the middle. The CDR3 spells CASSITGKETQYF. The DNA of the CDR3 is TGTGCCAGCAGTATAACAGGGAAAGAGACCCAGTACTTC.

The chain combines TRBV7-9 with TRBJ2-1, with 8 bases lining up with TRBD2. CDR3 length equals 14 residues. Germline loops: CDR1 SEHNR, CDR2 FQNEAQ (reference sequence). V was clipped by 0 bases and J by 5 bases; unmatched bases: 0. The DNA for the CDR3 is TGTGCCAGCAGCTTAGCTAGCGGGGACAATGAGCAGTTCTTC. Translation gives CASSLASGDNEQFF.

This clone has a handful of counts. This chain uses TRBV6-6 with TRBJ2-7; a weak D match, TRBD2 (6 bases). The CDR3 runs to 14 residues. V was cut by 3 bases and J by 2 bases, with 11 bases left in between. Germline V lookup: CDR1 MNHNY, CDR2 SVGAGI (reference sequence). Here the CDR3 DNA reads TGTGCCAGCAGTTATGCGGGATTGACCTACGAGCAGTACTTC. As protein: CASSYAGLTYEQYF.

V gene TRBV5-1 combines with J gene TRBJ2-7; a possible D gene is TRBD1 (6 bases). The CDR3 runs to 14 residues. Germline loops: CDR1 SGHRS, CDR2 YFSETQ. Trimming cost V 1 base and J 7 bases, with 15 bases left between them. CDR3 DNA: TGCGCCAGCAGCTTGAGTCCCGGAACAGGGGAGCAGTACTTC. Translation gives CASSLSPGTGEQYF.

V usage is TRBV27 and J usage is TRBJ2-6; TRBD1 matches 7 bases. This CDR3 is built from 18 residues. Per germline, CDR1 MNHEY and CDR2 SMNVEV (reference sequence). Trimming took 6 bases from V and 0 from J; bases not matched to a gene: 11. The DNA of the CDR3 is TGTGCCAGCAGCCACATGGGGACAGCACTCTCTGGGGCCAACGTCCTGACTTTC. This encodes CASSHMGTALSGANVLTF.

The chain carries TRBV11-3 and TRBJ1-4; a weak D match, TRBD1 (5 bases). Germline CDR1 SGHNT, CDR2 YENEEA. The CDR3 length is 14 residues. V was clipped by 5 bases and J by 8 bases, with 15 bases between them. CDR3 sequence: CASSQAGEVEKLFF. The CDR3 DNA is TGTGCCAGCAGCCAGGCGGGGGAAGTGGAAAAACTGTTTTTT.